Below, one T cell receptor (beta chain) is given with its context. What it recognizes is unknown. This CDR3 spans 14 amino acids. Trimming cost V 3 bases and J 5 bases; bases outside gene matches: 0. The germline V gene encodes CDR1 LGHNA and CDR2 YNFKEQ. The entry originates in a study of human T cells and chemical hapten exposure. Across the whole study: Patients, a majority of them female, were diagnosed with alopecia areata, totalis or universalis. Points from the study as a whole: Sensitizing to DPC left TCRs with a frequency above 1 in 1000 unaltered.

Each cDNA molecule in the library carried unique molecular identifiers. TCRdb reprocessed the RACE reads via MiXCR and lists one record per CDR3 protein. The sample lists about 260,000 distinct CDR3 sequences, roughly 8.9% seen once, with 2% to 2.5% in the top ten. Time point here: pre-sensitization, week 0. Regarding treatment: therapeutic diphenylcyclopropenone sensitization with weekly scalp DPC. It was unfractionated whole blood from which total RNA was extracted. This specimen was whole blood, taken in connection with sensitization to the hapten diphenylcyclopropenone (DPC). The gene calls are TRBV4-2 and TRBJ2-1; 11 nucleotides line up with TRBD2. This TCR was recovered from a woman aged 40 to 50 with alopecia areata. Some clones in this sample may be carry-over from other donors' samples. CDR3 loop: CASSQTSGDNEQFF. The CDR3 bases are TGTGCCAGCAGCCAGACTAGCGGGGACAATGAGCAGTTCTTC.